A selection of T cell receptor beta chains follows, all from one sample in a study of shared clonotypes between healthy human individuals. Repertoires were generated with immunoSEQ multiplex PCR, while TCRdb's copy carries only in-frame clones and drops some. Of hundreds of thousands of clones listed, around 92% were seen once; the top ten hold approximately 25%. The material sequenced was naive CD8+ T cells sorted from blood. These TCRs come from a man aged 25-45 years in good health. CDR3s include the opening cysteine and the closing phenylalanine or tryptophan. Each record gives: CDR3 length, V gene, J gene, CDR3 protein.

len: 15; v_gene: TRBV7-9; j_gene: TRBJ2-7; CDR3aa: CASSNRDRATYEQYF
len: 14; v_gene: TRBV27; j_gene: TRBJ2-3; CDR3aa: CASQKGIRTDTQYF
len: 18; v_gene: TRBV25-1; j_gene: TRBJ2-7; CDR3aa: CASSEWTRGREDSYEQYF
len: 15; v_gene: TRBV5-8; j_gene: TRBJ1-2; CDR3aa: CASSPGTGGAYGYTF
len: 12; v_gene: TRBV5-4; j_gene: TRBJ2-7; CDR3aa: CASSTEAYEQYF
len: 15; v_gene: TRBV5-6; j_gene: TRBJ2-3; CDR3aa: CASSSWLAGVDTQYF
len: 14; v_gene: TRBV9; j_gene: TRBJ2-7; CDR3aa: CASSSRTSDHEQYF
len: 14; v_gene: TRBV7-8; j_gene: TRBJ1-2; CDR3aa: CASSLRQGARGYTF
len: 12; v_gene: TRBV30; j_gene: TRBJ2-1; CDR3aa: CAWSVLTNEQFF
len: 20; v_gene: TRBV7-6; j_gene: TRBJ2-7; CDR3aa: CASSSPPPDREGLRSYEQYF
len: 10; v_gene: TRBV7-9; j_gene: TRBJ2-1; CDR3aa: CASSLHEQFF
len: 16; v_gene: TRBV7-2; j_gene: TRBJ2-1; CDR3aa: CASSLLGTDAYNEQFF
len: 12; v_gene: TRBV28; j_gene: TRBJ1-5; CDR3aa: CASSSNRQPQHF
len: 14; v_gene: TRBV7-9; j_gene: TRBJ2-7; CDR3aa: CASSSTRTDYEQYF
len: 17; v_gene: TRBV4-1; j_gene: TRBJ1-5; CDR3aa: CASSQDVSPPRYEPQHF
len: 15; v_gene: TRBV15; j_gene: TRBJ1-5; CDR3aa: CATSRDRNSNQPQHF
len: 16; v_gene: TRBV4-3; j_gene: TRBJ2-1; CDR3aa: CASSQVASGRYNEQFF
len: 10; v_gene: TRBV29-1; j_gene: TRBJ1-1; CDR3aa: CSASGVEAFF
len: 13; v_gene: TRBV29-1; j_gene: TRBJ2-7; CDR3aa: CSVGLSGSYEQYF
len: 14; v_gene: TRBV4-3; j_gene: TRBJ2-2; CDR3aa: CASSQGALAGELFF
len: 17; v_gene: TRBV7-9; j_gene: TRBJ2-4; CDR3aa: CASSTVKLPLAKNIQYF
len: 13; v_gene: TRBV2; j_gene: TRBJ2-1; CDR3aa: CASRVDDFNEQFF
len: 15; v_gene: TRBV27; j_gene: TRBJ1-1; CDR3aa: CASSLWQGGFTEAFF
len: 15; v_gene: TRBV4-1; j_gene: TRBJ1-3; CDR3aa: CASSQETGSGNTIYF
len: 13; v_gene: TRBV27; j_gene: TRBJ2-7; CDR3aa: CASSPPGGYEQYF
len: 14; v_gene: TRBV9; j_gene: TRBJ1-1; CDR3aa: CASSVDGMNTEAFF
len: 14; v_gene: TRBV27; j_gene: TRBJ1-1; CDR3aa: CASSLGPVYTEAFF
len: 16; v_gene: TRBV5-6; j_gene: TRBJ2-5; CDR3aa: CASSLEGREGSETQYF
len: 15; v_gene: TRBV4-2; j_gene: TRBJ2-5; CDR3aa: CASSQFLGQQETQYF
len: 12; v_gene: TRBV7-9; j_gene: TRBJ2-1; CDR3aa: CASSFPFGEQFF
len: 12; v_gene: TRBV9; j_gene: TRBJ2-3; CDR3aa: CASSDSTDTQYF
len: 15; v_gene: TRBV28; j_gene: TRBJ1-2; CDR3aa: CASSYDNTGPYGYTF
len: 13; v_gene: TRBV6-5; j_gene: TRBJ1-1; CDR3aa: CASTWGQGTEAFF
len: 15; v_gene: TRBV11-3; j_gene: TRBJ2-2; CDR3aa: CASSAPGSNTGELFF
len: 17; v_gene: TRBV7-3; j_gene: TRBJ2-3; CDR3aa: CASSLTGTSGDTDTQYF
len: 16; v_gene: TRBV5-1; j_gene: TRBJ1-2; CDR3aa: CASSLDAGGADYGYTF
len: 14; v_gene: TRBV27; j_gene: TRBJ2-2; CDR3aa: CASSRTVKGRELFF
len: 17; v_gene: TRBV9; j_gene: TRBJ1-2; CDR3aa: CASSVEGEVFSNYGYTF
len: 16; v_gene: TRBV27; j_gene: TRBJ2-1; CDR3aa: CASSFRTSGYYNEQFF
len: 12; v_gene: TRBV7-9; j_gene: TRBJ2-7; CDR3aa: CAIQGDSYEQYF
len: 16; v_gene: TRBV7-8; j_gene: TRBJ2-7; CDR3aa: CASSLDHRAGFYEQYF
len: 14; v_gene: TRBV19; j_gene: TRBJ2-1; CDR3aa: CASSFSGLYNEQFF
len: 14; v_gene: TRBV6-1; j_gene: TRBJ1-5; CDR3aa: CASSDLRKNQPQHF
len: 15; v_gene: TRBV6-6; j_gene: TRBJ2-6; CDR3aa: CASSYLLSGANVLTF
len: 14; v_gene: TRBV27; j_gene: TRBJ2-7; CDR3aa: CASSWSGFTYEQYF
len: 15; v_gene: TRBV5-1; j_gene: TRBJ2-7; CDR3aa: CASSSGSGSIYEQYF
len: 13; v_gene: TRBV13; j_gene: TRBJ2-5; CDR3aa: CASSSVPEETQYF
len: 14; v_gene: TRBV7-9; j_gene: TRBJ1-2; CDR3aa: CASVRGLINYGYTF
len: 15; v_gene: TRBV9; j_gene: TRBJ2-1; CDR3aa: CASSVRAGGYNEQFF
len: 12; v_gene: TRBV7-6; j_gene: TRBJ2-7; CDR3aa: CASSLAGGEQYF
len: 12; v_gene: TRBV7-8; j_gene: NA; CDR3aa: CASRGSSYEQYF
len: 16; v_gene: TRBV7-9; j_gene: TRBJ1-4; CDR3aa: CASSLEKGNTNEKLFF